One sample yielded the 16 T cell receptor beta chains listed below, sequenced in a study of T cells after posttransplantation cyclophosphamide. Produced via immunoSEQ multiplex PCR; TCRdb's table is partial and in-frame only. The sample has about 40,000 clones, none seen only once. Sequenced input: PBMCs. The receptor source for this set is a woman between 45 and 65 years old in good health and a related stem cell transplant donor.

This clone was detected many times. The chain uses TRBV5-6 and TRBJ1-5; D remains unclear. Germline CDR1 and CDR2: SGHDT and YYEEEE. The V end lost 2 bases, the J end lost 0 bases, and 3 bases lay between the germline ends. The CDR3 contains 13 residues. The CDR3 coding sequence is TGTGCCAGCAGCTTCGGTAGCAATCAGCCCCAGCATTTT. Translated, it gives CASSFGSNQPQHF. Full variable domain (remainder filled in from reference TRBV5-6 and TRBJ1-5): DAGVTQSPTHLIKTRGQQVTLRCSPKSGHDTVSWYQQALGQGPQFIFQYYEEEERQRGNFPDRFSGHQFPNYSSELNVNALLLGDSALYLCASSFGSNQPQHFGDGTRLSIL.

This clone was seen many times. The chain recombines TRBV6-5 with TRBJ1-6; D is possibly TRBD1 (6 bases). Trimming cost V 2 bases and J 6 bases, with 14 bases left between them. The length of the CDR3 is 16 residues. From germline, CDR1 is MNHEY and CDR2 SVGAGI. CDR3 loop: CASSYGGRNSNSPLHF. The CDR3 DNA reads TGTGCCAGCAGTTACGGGGGCAGGAACTCTAATTCACCCCTCCACTTT.

In its sample, this clone was seen many times. CDR3 DNA sequence: TGCAGCGCACAGGTCCTTAATGAAAAACTGTTTTTT. Translated, it gives CSAQVLNEKLFF. The chain joins TRBV29-1 to TRBJ1-4, with D possibly matching TRBD1 (5 bases). V lost 7 bases, J lost 4 bases, and 10 bases lay in between. Germline loops: CDR1 SQVTM, CDR2 ANQGSEA. This CDR3 has 12 amino acids.

Many counts were recorded for this clone. Other DNA variants within this sample encode the same CDR3. The gene calls are TRBV7-3 and TRBJ1-6; TRBD1 matches 8 bases. The V gene's germline CDR1 is SGHTA and CDR2 FQGTGA. The V segment lost 3 bases and the J segment 8 bases; nucleotides outside the gene matches: 6. The length of the CDR3 is 15 residues. CDR3 in amino acids: CASSFGQGGDSPLHF. The CDR3 DNA is TGTGCCAGCAGCTTCGGACAGGGAGGGGATTCACCCCTCCACTTT.

A few counts support this clone. The rearrangement links TRBV28 to TRBJ2-3; 7 bases are a match to TRBD2. Germline lookup yields CDR1 MDHEN and CDR2 SYDVKM. The ends lost 6 bases at V and 4 bases at J; junction bases unmatched: 10. This CDR3 is 15 amino acids long. CDR3 sequence: CASSPLAGEADTQYF. The CDR3 DNA sequence: TGTGCCAGCAGCCCGCTGGCGGGGGAGGCAGATACGCAGTATTTT.

This clone was recorded many times. The chain uses TRBV6-1 and TRBJ1-2; perhaps TRBD1 as D (6 bases). V was pared by 1 base and J by 3 bases, with 12 bases between. This CDR3 spans 15 amino acids. Germline CDR1 reads MNHNS; CDR2 reads SASEGT. The CDR3 nucleotides read TGTGCCAGCAGTGAAGGGGGGGGCGCCTACTATGGCTACACCTTC. Translating gives CASSEGGGAYYGYTF.

This clone was recorded a few times. The V and J genes are TRBV7-9 and TRBJ2-1, with 14 bases identical to TRBD2. Germline values: CDR1 SEHNR, CDR2 FQNEAQ (reference sequence). V lost 5 bases to trimming and J lost 8 bases; unmatched junction nucleotides: 5. CDR3 length: 15 amino acids. The CDR3 spells CASSATSGGVYEQFF. In nucleotides, the CDR3 is TGTGCCAGCAGCGCGACTAGCGGGGGGGTATATGAGCAGTTCTTC.

This clone has a count of ten or more. The chain recombines TRBV10-1 with TRBJ2-1; 7 bases line up with TRBD1. Germline lookup yields CDR1 WNHNN and CDR2 SYGVQD (reference sequence). The CDR3 spans 13 residues. V gave up 6 bases and J gave up 7 bases; unmatched junction bases: 6. The CDR3 bases are TGCGCCAGCAGCCGACAGGGCCAGAATGAGCAGTTCTTC. Its translation: CASSRQGQNEQFF.

This clone was counted many times. The chain combines TRBV5-4 with TRBJ2-4; D is possibly TRBD1 (5 bases). In germline, CDR1 is SGHNT, CDR2 YYREEE (reference sequence). CDR3 length: 14 residues. V was clipped by 4 bases and J by 7 bases, with 15 bases between them. The CDR3 reads CASSVSGSGNIQYF. CDR3 nucleotides: TGTGCCAGCAGCGTTTCAGGGTCAGGGAACATTCAGTACTTC.

This clone has ten or more counts. The J gene is TRBJ2-3, the V gene TRBV4-2, with a possible D match to TRBD2 (6 bases). This CDR3 has 16 amino acids. Per germline, CDR1 LGHNA and CDR2 YNFKEQ. V was trimmed by 3 bases and J by 1 base, leaving 14 bases between them. The CDR3 DNA is TGTGCCAGCAGCCACGAAATGGGCGGGGGCACAGATACGCAGTATTTT. The encoded protein is CASSHEMGGGTDTQYF.

This clone was found many times. The gene calls are TRBV6-5 and TRBJ2-7; 7 bases are shared with TRBD2. Per the germline V gene, CDR1 is MNHEY and CDR2 is SVGAGI. The CDR3 consists of 13 residues. The ends lost 11 bases at V and 2 bases at J; junction bases unmatched: 9. In DNA, the CDR3 is TGTGCCTCCGTGGGGGGGTACCCCTACGAGCAGTACTTC. Protein sequence: CASVGGYPYEQYF.

The sample holds many counts of this clone. The chain uses TRBV2 and TRBJ1-5, with TRBD1 as a possible D gene (5 bases). This CDR3 comprises 13 residues. V lost 8 bases to trimming and J lost 2 bases, with 10 bases between them. Looked up from germline, CDR1 is SNHLY and CDR2 is FYNNEI. This chain's CDR3 is CASGRDGNQPQHF. The CDR3 DNA reads as TGTGCCAGCGGCAGGGATGGCAATCAGCCCCAGCATTTT.

This clone came up many times. The V gene is TRBV7-2, the J gene TRBJ2-4, with D hard to call. CDR3 length equals 14 residues. CDR1 and CDR2 from the germline V gene are SGHTA and FQGNSA. Trimming shortened V by 5 bases and J by 0 bases, and 8 bases separated the two germline ends. CDR3 residues: CASSLPPAKNIQYF. The DNA of the CDR3 is TGTGCCAGCAGCCTACCCCCAGCCAAAAACATTCAGTACTTC.

This clone was counted ten times or more. J is TRBJ2-1 and V is TRBV7-9; 10 bases line up with TRBD2. Trimming at V came to 2 bases and at J to 6 bases, leaving 13 bases not matched to a gene. The CDR3 consists of 18 residues. CDR1 SEHNR and CDR2 FQNEAQ come from the germline V gene (reference sequence). In nucleotides, the CDR3 is TGTGCCAGCAGCTTACCCTATCGTCTAGCGGGGGAGATCAATGAGCAGTTCTTC. It encodes CASSLPYRLAGEINEQFF.

Ten or more counts support this clone. This rearrangement joins TRBV7-9 to TRBJ1-2, with 11 positions matching TRBD1. The germline gives CDR1 SEHNR, CDR2 FQNEAQ (reference sequence). After removal of 6 bases from V and 12 bases from J, the junction contained 6 bases not matched to a gene. This CDR3 is 12 amino acids long. CDR3 sequence (DNA): TGTGCCAGCAGTATAGGACAGGGGGCGGACACCTTC. Protein product: CASSIGQGADTF.

This clone was counted ten times or more. The rearrangement links TRBV21-1 to TRBJ1-5. TRBV21-1 is marked as a pseudogene. The CDR3 contains 18 residues. The CDR3 is CASSSHRAGTSPGQPQHF. The CDR3 DNA reads as TGTGCCAGCAGCTCGCACAGAGCCGGGACTTCCCCCGGGCAGCCCCAGCATTTT.